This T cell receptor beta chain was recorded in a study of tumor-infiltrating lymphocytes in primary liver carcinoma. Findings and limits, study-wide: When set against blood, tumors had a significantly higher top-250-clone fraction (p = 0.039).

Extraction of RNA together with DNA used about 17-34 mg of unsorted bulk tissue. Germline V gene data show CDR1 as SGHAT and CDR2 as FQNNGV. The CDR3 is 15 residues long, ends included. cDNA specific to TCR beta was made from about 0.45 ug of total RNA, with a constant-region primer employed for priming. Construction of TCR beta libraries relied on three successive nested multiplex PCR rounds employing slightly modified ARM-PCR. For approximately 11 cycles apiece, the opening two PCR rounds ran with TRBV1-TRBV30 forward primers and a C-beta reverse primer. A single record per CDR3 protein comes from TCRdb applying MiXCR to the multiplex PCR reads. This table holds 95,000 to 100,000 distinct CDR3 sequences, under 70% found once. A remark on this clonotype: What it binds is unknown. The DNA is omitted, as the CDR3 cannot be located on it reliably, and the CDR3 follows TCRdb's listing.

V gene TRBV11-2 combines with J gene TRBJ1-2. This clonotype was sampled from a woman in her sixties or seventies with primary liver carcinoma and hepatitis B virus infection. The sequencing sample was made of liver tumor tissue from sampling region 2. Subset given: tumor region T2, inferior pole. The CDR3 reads CSSSLGAGANYGCTF.